Shown below are 18 T cell receptor beta chains from a single sample sequenced in a study of T-cell reconstitution after alpha-beta-depleted transplantation in children. Unique molecular identifiers were used to barcode this TCRbeta library. TCRdb passed the PCR reads through MiXCR, listing each CDR3 protein once. This sample carries over 120,000 distinct CDR3 sequences, more than 8% of them seen once, and the ten largest clones take approximately 18%. Sequences were derived from PBMCs, mostly from graft donor cells, sampled 180 days after TCRalphabeta/CD19-depleted stem cell transplant. These receptors were obtained from a female patient aged 2-15 years who had a stem cell transplant for congenital amegakaryocytic thrombocytopenia, so the T cells may come from the graft donor.

This clonotype occurred many times. The J gene is TRBJ2-1, the V gene TRBV19, with 8 bases matching TRBD2. The length of the CDR3 is 13 residues. The germline V gene encodes CDR1 LNHDA and CDR2 SQIVND (reference sequence). Trimming at V came to 7 bases and at J to 8 bases, leaving 7 bases not matched to a gene. CDR3 loop: CASTNGGAHEQFF. The CDR3 nucleotides read TGTGCCAGTACGAACGGGGGGGCCCATGAGCAGTTCTTC. Supplemented by reference TRBV19 and TRBJ2-1, the full variable domain reads DGGITQSPKYLFRKEGQNVTLSCEQNLNHDAMYWYRQDPGQGLRLIYYSQIVNDFQKGDIAEGYSVSREKKESFPLTVTSAQKNPTAFYLCASTNGGAHEQFFGPGTRLTVL.

This clonotype was seen once. The conserved closing phenylalanine or tryptophan is absent in this CDR3, likely reflecting a read error. The chain uses TRBV30 and TRBJ1-2, with D hard to call. Trimming stripped 0 bases from V and 6 bases from J, with 14 bases between. The CDR3 sequence is 14 residues long. Looked up from germline, CDR1 is GTSNPN and CDR2 is SVGIG (reference sequence). The CDR3 DNA reads TGTGCCTGGAGTGTACTCTGGGGTGGTGATGGCTACACCTTA. This translates into CAWSVLWGGDGYTL.

This clonotype was counted many times. The chain carries TRBV5-1 and TRBJ1-5; D is undetermined. The length of the CDR3 is 13 residues. The germline V gene has CDR1 SGHRS and CDR2 YFSETQ. V lost 7 bases to trimming and J lost 0 bases, with 8 bases between them. CDR3 region: CASRRDSNQPQHF. The DNA for the CDR3 is TGCGCCAGCCGTCGGGATAGCAATCAGCCCCAGCATTTT. Together with reference TRBV5-1 and TRBJ1-5, the CDR3 gives the full variable domain: KAGVTQTPRYLIKTRGQQVTLSCSPISGHRSVSWYQQTPGQGLQFLFEYFSETQRNKGNFPGRFSGRQFSNSRSEMNVSTLELGDSALYLCASRRDSNQPQHFGDGTRLSIL.

This clonotype was seen repeatedly, ten times or more. This chain joins TRBV20-1 and TRBJ2-3; 9 bases are a match to TRBD1. There are 12 residues in the CDR3. V lost 6 bases to trimming and J lost 5 bases; unmatched junction nucleotides: 3. Germline V gene lookup returns CDR1 DFQATT and CDR2 SNEGSKA (reference sequence). CDR3 sequence: CSAGQGRDTQYF. In DNA form, the CDR3 reads TGCAGTGCAGGACAGGGGAGAGATACGCAGTATTTT.

The rearrangement links TRBV6-5 to TRBJ1-1; D perhaps matches TRBD1 (6 bases). V was pared by 0 bases and J by 5 bases, with 16 bases between. This CDR3 comprises 16 residues. From germline, CDR1 is MNHEY and CDR2 SVGAGI. CDR3 sequence: CASSYSYHREGTEAFF. Written as DNA, the CDR3 is TGTGCCAGCAGTTACTCGTATCACAGGGAAGGGACTGAAGCTTTCTTT.

In its sample, this clonotype was seen many times. The chain is built from TRBV20-1 and TRBJ2-7; tentatively, D is TRBD2 (5 bases). Germline V gene lookup returns CDR1 DFQATT and CDR2 SNEGSKA (reference sequence). This CDR3 contains 15 residues. The V and J ends lost 0 bases and 1 base respectively, with 13 bases between them. The CDR3 DNA follows: TGCAGTGCTAGAGATCCACGCCGGGATTCCTACGAGCAGTACTTC. It is translated as CSARDPRRDSYEQYF.

The CDR3 bases are TGCAGTGCTAATGCACAGGGGGCGGAGGGCTACACCTTC. It encodes CSANAQGAEGYTF. The rearrangement uses TRBV20-1 and TRBJ1-2; 9 bases agree with TRBD1. V was pared by 4 bases and J by 8 bases, with 8 bases of the junction left unmatched. The CDR3 consists of 13 residues. The germline CDR1 and CDR2 sequences are DFQATT and SNEGSKA (reference sequence).

This clonotype was recorded a few times. A much larger clone sits a single nucleotide away, making a read error possible. The chain links TRBV7-2 to TRBJ2-6; D possibly uses TRBD1 or TRBD2 (5 bases each). This CDR3 is built from 15 residues. Germline V lookup: CDR1 SGHTA, CDR2 FQGNSA. The chain's CDR3 is CASRRVHSGANGLTF. CDR3 nucleotide sequence: TGTGCCAGCAGGAGGGTGCACTCTGGGGCCAACGGCCTGACTTTC.

The genes are TRBV20-1 and TRBJ2-7; possible D gene TRBD1, 5 bases. CDR1 is DFQATT and CDR2 is SNEGSKA in the germline V gene (reference sequence). Trimming shortened V by 3 bases and J by 5 bases, and 14 bases separated the two germline ends. The CDR3 runs 13 residues. CDR3 in amino acids: CSARSRVGHEQYF. The CDR3 DNA sequence: TGCAGTGCTAGGTCCAGGGTCGGCCACGAGCAGTACTTC.

In its sample, this clonotype was seen many times. The chain is built from TRBV5-1 and TRBJ2-1; D is ambiguous. The length of the CDR3 is 16 residues. Germline V lookup: CDR1 SGHRS, CDR2 YFSETQ. V was pared by 0 bases and J by 5 bases, with 15 bases between. This CDR3 is CASSLENSVAHNEQFF. DNA for the CDR3: TGCGCCAGCAGCTTGGAAAACAGCGTCGCTCACAATGAGCAGTTCTTC. Filled out from reference TRBV5-1 and TRBJ2-1, the complete variable domain reads KAGVTQTPRYLIKTRGQQVTLSCSPISGHRSVSWYQQTPGQGLQFLFEYFSETQRNKGNFPGRFSGRQFSNSRSEMNVSTLELGDSALYLCASSLENSVAHNEQFFGPGTRLTVL.

This clonotype came up a few times. CDR3 nucleotide sequence: TGCAGTGCTAGTAAGGACAGGGTAACAGATACGCAGTATTTT. This translates into CSASKDRVTDTQYF. V usage is TRBV20-1 and J usage is TRBJ2-3; 8 nucleotides match TRBD1. The trim removed 3 bases at V and 3 bases at J, leaving 5 bases unmatched. Germline CDR1 reads DFQATT; CDR2 reads SNEGSKA (reference sequence). The CDR3 has 14 residues.

This clonotype appeared many times. The chain uses TRBV5-5 and TRBJ1-4; perhaps TRBD1 as D (5 bases). V lost 3 bases and J 6 bases, leaving 12 bases between the germline ends. The V gene's germline CDR1 is SGHKS and CDR2 YYEKEE (reference sequence). This CDR3 comprises 14 residues. CDR3 protein: CASSSGVQDEKLFF. In DNA form, the CDR3 reads TGTGCCAGCAGCTCGGGGGTTCAGGATGAAAAACTGTTTTTT.

Regarding this clonotype: A much more abundant neighbour one base away suggests this may be a read error. The rearrangement links TRBV4-1 to TRBJ1-2, with TRBD1 identical over 11 bases. Germline V lookup: CDR1 MGHRA, CDR2 YSYEKL. The CDR3 consists of 15 residues. Here the CDR3 DNA reads TGCGCCAGCAGCCGGATCGGACAGGGGGCTGCTGGCTGCACCTTC. The encoded protein is CASSRIGQGAAGCTF.

This clonotype was seen many times. The genes are TRBV12-3 or TRBV12-4 and TRBJ2-2, with D perhaps matching TRBD1 (6 bases). CDR3 size: 15 residues. V lost 3 bases and J 2 bases, leaving 10 bases between the germline ends. CDR3: CASSFQGRNTGELFF. CDR3 nucleotides: TGTGCCAGCAGTTTTCAGGGGCGAAACACCGGGGAGCTGTTTTTT.

This clonotype has only a few counts. The chain has TRBV6-1 and TRBJ2-1; 8 nucleotides match TRBD2. Losses at the gene ends were 2 bases for V and 4 bases for J; bases not matched to a gene: 7. Looked up from germline, CDR1 is MNHNS and CDR2 is SASEGT. This CDR3 contains 16 residues. CDR3: CASSEPPGLVYNEQFF. As DNA, the CDR3 is TGTGCCAGCAGTGAACCCCCGGGACTAGTATACAATGAGCAGTTCTTC.

This clonotype was recorded a few times. CDR3 amino acids: CASSLVGTDHSPLHF. Here the CDR3 DNA reads TGCGCCAGCAGCTTGGTCGGGACTGACCATTCACCCCTCCACTTT. The chain joins TRBV5-1 to TRBJ1-6, with D possibly being TRBD1 (5 bases). The CDR3 loop spans 15 amino acids. The V and J ends lost 0 bases and 8 bases respectively, with 12 bases between them. Looked up from germline, CDR1 is SGHRS and CDR2 is YFSETQ. Based on the CDR3 plus reference TRBV5-1 and TRBJ1-6, the full variable domain is KAGVTQTPRYLIKTRGQQVTLSCSPISGHRSVSWYQQTPGQGLQFLFEYFSETQRNKGNFPGRFSGRQFSNSRSEMNVSTLELGDSALYLCASSLVGTDHSPLHFGNGTRLTVT.

This clonotype showed up many times. CDR3: CSVGGGTSSTDTQYF. The CDR3 nucleotides read TGCAGCGTTGGGGGGGGGACTTCTAGCACAGATACGCAGTATTTT. This chain links TRBV29-1 with TRBJ2-3; 7 positions match TRBD2. Germline values: CDR1 SQVTM, CDR2 ANQGSEA. The CDR3 has 15 residues. The ends lost 4 bases at V and 0 bases at J; junction bases unmatched: 7.

This chain joins TRBV5-1 and TRBJ2-5; D may correspond to TRBD1 or TRBD2 (5 bases each). Germline CDR1 is SGHRS and CDR2 is YFSETQ. The CDR3 has 15 amino acids. Trimming removed 0 bases from V and 4 bases from J, with 13 bases in between. DNA for the CDR3: TGCGCCAGCAGCTTGGCTACGGGGCTGGGAGAGACCCAGTACTTC. It translates to CASSLATGLGETQYF.